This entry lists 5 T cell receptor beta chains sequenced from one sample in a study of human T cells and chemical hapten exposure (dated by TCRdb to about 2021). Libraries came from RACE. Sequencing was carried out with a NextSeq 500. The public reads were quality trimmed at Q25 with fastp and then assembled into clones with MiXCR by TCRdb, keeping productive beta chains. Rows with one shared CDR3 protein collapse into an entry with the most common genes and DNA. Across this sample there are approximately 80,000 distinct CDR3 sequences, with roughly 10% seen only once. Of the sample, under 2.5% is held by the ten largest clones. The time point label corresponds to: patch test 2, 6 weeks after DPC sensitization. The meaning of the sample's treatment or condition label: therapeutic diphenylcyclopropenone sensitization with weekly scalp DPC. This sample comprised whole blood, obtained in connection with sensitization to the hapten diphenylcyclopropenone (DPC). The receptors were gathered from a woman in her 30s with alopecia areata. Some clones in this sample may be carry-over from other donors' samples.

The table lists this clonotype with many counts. For the CDR3, the DNA is TGTGCCAGCAGCGCACACATGGGCACTGAAGCTTTCTTT. Translated, it gives CASSAHMGTEAFF. The chain employs TRBV9 and TRBJ1-1; the D is unclear. The ends were cut back, 3 bases at V and 4 bases at J, with 10 bases in the middle. This CDR3 spans 13 amino acids. CDR1 and CDR2 (germline): SGDLS, YYNGEE.

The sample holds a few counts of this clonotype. The CDR3 sequence is CSVELIQGDTQYF. Written as DNA, the CDR3 is TGCAGCGTTGAATTAATCCAAGGAGATACGCAGTATTTT. The chain uses TRBV29-1 and TRBJ2-3, with D hard to call. The CDR3 consists of 13 residues. Germline V gene sequence: CDR1 SQVTM, CDR2 ANQGSEA. With 2 bases removed from V and 5 bases from J, the gap between germline ends came to 11 bases.

The CDR3: CAISDIGTRGGTGIYF. DNA of the CDR3: TGTGCCATCAGTGACATCGGGACCCGGGGCGGAACCGGCATATATTTT. J is TRBJ1-3 and V is TRBV10-3; a possible D gene is TRBD1 (5 bases). V dropped 3 bases and J dropped 12 bases, with 24 bases sitting between them. The CDR3 runs to 16 residues. The germline V gene has CDR1 ENHRY and CDR2 SYGVKD.

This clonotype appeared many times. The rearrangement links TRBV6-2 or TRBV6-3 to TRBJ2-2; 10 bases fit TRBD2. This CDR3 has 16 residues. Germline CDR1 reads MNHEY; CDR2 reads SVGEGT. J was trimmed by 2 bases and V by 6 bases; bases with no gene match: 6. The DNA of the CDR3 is TGTGCCAGCAGAGATAGCGGGGGGCGAAACACCGGGGAGCTGTTTTTT. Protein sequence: CASRDSGGRNTGELFF.

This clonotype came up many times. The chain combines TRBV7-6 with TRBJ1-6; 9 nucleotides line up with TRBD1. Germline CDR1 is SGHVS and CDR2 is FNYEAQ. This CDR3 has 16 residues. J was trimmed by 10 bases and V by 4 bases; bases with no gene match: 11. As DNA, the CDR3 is TGTGCCAGCAGCTCAGACTCCTGGACAGGGGACTCACCCCTCCACTTT. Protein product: CASSSDSWTGDSPLHF. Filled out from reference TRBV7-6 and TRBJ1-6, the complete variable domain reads GAGVSQSPRYKVTKRGQDVALRCDPISGHVSLYWYRQALGQGPEFLTYFNYEAQQDKSGLPNDRFSAERPEGSISTLTIQRTEQRDSAMYRCASSSDSWTGDSPLHFGNGTRLTVT.